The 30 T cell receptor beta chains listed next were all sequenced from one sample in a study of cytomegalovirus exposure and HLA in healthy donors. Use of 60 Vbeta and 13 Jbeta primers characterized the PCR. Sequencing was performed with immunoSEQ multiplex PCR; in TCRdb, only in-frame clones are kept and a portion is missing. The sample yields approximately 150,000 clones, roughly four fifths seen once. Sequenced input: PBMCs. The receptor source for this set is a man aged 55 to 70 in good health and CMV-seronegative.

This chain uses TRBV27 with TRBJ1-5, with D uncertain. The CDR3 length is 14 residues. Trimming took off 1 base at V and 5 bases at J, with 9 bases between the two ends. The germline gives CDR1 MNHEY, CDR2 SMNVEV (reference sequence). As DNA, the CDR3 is TGTGCCAGCAGTTTATTCTCGGGTTATCAGCCCCAGCATTTT. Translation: CASSLFSGYQPQHF.

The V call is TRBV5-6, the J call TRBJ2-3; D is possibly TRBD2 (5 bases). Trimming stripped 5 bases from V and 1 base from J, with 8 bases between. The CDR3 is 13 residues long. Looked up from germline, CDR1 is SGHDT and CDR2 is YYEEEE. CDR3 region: CASRLEGTDTQYF. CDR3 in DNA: TGTGCCAGCAGACTAGAGGGCACAGATACGCAGTATTTT.

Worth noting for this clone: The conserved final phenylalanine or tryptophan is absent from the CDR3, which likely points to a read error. CDR3 in amino acids: CAWSVFRGRRGELFL. In DNA form, the CDR3 reads TGTGCCTGGAGTGTATTTAGGGGAAGGCGGGGGGAGCTGTTTTTA. The rearrangement uses TRBV30 and TRBJ2-2; TRBD1 might be the D (5 bases). The CDR3 extends over 15 amino acids. Germline lookup yields CDR1 GTSNPN and CDR2 SVGIG (reference sequence). V shed 0 bases and J shed 8 bases, with 16 bases lying between them.

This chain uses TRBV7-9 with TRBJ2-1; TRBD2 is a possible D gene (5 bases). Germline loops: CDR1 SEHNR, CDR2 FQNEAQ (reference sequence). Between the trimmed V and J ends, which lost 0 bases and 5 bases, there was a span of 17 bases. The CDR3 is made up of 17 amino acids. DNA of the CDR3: TGTGCCAGCAGCTTAGCGCCGCTTAGCGTATTGCACAATGAGCAGTTCTTC. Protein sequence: CASSLAPLSVLHNEQFF.

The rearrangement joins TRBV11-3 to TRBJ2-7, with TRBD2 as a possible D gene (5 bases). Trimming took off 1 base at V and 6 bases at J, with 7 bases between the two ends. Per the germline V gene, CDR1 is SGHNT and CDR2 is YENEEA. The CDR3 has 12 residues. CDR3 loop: CASSLVEGEQYF. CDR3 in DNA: TGTGCCAGCAGCTTAGTTGAGGGCGAGCAGTACTTC.

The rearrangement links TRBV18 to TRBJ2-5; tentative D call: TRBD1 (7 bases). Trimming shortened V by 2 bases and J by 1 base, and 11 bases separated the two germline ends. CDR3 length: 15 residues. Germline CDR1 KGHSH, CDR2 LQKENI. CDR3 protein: CASSPRRDSQETQYF. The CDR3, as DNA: TGTGCCAGCTCACCAAGGCGGGACAGCCAAGAGACCCAGTACTTC.

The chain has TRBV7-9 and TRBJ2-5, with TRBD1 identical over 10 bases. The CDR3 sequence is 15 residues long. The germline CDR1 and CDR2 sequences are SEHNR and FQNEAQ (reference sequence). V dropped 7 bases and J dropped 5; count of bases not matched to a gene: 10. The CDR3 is CASNAPGQGKETQYF. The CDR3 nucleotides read TGTGCCAGCAACGCCCCGGGACAGGGGAAGGAGACCCAGTACTTC.

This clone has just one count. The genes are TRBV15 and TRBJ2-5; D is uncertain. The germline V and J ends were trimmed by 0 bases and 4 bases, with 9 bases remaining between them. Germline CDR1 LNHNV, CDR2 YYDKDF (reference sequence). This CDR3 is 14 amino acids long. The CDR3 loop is CATSRDSGLETQYF. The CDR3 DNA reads TGTGCCACCAGCAGAGATTCCGGGTTAGAGACCCAGTACTTC.

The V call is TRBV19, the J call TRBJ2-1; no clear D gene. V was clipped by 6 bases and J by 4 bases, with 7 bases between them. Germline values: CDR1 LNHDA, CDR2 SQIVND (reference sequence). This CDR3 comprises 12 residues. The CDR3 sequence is CASSQQYNEQFF. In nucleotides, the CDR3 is TGTGCCAGTAGCCAACAGTACAATGAGCAGTTCTTC. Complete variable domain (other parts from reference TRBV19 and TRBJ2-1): DGGITQSPKYLFRKEGQNVTLSCEQNLNHDAMYWYRQDPGQGLRLIYYSQIVNDFQKGDIAEGYSVSREKKESFPLTVTSAQKNPTAFYLCASSQQYNEQFFGPGTRLTVL.

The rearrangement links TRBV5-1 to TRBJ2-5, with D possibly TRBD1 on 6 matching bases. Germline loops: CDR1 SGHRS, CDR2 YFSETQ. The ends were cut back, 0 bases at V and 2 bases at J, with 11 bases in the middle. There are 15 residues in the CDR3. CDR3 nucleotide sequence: TGCGCCAGCAGCTTGGAGGGGACACGACAAGAGACCCAGTACTTC. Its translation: CASSLEGTRQETQYF.

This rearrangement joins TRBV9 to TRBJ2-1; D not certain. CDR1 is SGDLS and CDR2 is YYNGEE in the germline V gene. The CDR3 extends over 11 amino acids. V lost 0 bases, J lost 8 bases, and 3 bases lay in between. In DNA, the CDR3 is TGTGCCAGCAGCGTAGCGGATGAGCAGTTCTTC. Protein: CASSVADEQFF.

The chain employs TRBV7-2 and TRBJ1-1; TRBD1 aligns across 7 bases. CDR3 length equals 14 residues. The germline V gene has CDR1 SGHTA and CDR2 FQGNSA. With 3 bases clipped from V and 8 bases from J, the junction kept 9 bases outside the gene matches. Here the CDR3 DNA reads TGTGCCAGCAGCTTGTCCAGGGGGTTGTCGGAAGCTTTCTTT. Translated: CASSLSRGLSEAFF.

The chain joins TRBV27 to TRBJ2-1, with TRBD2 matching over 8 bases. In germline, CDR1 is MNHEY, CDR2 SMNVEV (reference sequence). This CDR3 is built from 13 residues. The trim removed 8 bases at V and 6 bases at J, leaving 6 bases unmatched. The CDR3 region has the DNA TGTGCCAGCTCCCCTACTAGCGGCAATGAGCAGTTCTTC. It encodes CASSPTSGNEQFF.

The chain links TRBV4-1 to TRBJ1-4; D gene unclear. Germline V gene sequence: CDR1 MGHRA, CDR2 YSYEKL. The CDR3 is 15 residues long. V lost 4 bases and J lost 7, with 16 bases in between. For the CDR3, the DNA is TGCGCCAGCAGCCCCAGAGGAGGACTGTCTGAAAAACTGTTTTTT. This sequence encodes CASSPRGGLSEKLFF.

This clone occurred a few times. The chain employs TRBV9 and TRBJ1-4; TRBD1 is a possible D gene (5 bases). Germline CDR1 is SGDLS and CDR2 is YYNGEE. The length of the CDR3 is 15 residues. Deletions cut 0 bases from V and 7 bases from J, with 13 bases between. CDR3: CASSVGGGDVEKLFF. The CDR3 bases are TGTGCCAGCAGCGTAGGAGGAGGGGATGTTGAAAAACTGTTTTTT.

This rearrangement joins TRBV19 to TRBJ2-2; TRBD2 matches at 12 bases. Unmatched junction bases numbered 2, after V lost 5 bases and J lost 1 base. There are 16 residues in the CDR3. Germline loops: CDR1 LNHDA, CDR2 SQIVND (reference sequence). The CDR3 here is CASSSGLAGNTGELFF. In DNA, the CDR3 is TGTGCCAGTAGTTCGGGACTAGCGGGGAACACCGGGGAGCTGTTTTTT.

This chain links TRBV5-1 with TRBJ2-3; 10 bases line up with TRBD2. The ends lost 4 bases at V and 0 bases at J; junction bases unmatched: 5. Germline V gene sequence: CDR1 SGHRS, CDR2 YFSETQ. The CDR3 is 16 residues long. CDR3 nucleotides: TGCGCCAGCAGCCCCGGACTAGCGGCTAGCACAGATACGCAGTATTTT. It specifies CASSPGLAASTDTQYF.

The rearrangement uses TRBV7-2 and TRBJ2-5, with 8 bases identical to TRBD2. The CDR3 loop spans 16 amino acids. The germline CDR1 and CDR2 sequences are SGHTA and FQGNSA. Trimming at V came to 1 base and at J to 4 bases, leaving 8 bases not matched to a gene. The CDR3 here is CASSLGPPAGAETQYF. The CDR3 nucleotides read TGTGCCAGCAGCTTAGGTCCACCAGCGGGGGCAGAGACCCAGTACTTC.

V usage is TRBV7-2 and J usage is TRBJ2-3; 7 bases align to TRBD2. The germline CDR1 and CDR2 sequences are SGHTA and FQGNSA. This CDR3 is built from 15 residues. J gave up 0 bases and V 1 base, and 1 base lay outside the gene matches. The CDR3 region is CASSLVGRSTDTQYF. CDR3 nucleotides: TGTGCCAGCAGCTTAGTCGGGAGGAGCACAGATACGCAGTATTTT.

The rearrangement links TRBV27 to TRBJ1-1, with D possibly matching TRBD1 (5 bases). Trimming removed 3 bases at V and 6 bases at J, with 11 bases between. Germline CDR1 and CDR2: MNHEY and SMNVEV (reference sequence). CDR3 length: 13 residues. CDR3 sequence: CASSFGGGSEAFF. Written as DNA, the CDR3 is TGTGCCAGCAGTTTTGGGGGGGGATCTGAAGCTTTCTTT.

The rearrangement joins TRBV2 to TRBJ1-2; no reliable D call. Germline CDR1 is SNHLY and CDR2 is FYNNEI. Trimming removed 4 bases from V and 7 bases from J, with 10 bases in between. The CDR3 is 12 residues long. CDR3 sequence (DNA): TGTGCCAGCAGTGCTCCGACTACTGGCTACACCTTC. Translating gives CASSAPTTGYTF. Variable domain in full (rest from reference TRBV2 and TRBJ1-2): EPEVTQTPSHQVTQMGQEVILRCVPISNHLYFYWYRQILGQKVEFLVSFYNNEISEKSEIFDDQFSVERPDGSNFTLKIRSTKLEDSAMYFCASSAPTTGYTFGSGTRLTVV.

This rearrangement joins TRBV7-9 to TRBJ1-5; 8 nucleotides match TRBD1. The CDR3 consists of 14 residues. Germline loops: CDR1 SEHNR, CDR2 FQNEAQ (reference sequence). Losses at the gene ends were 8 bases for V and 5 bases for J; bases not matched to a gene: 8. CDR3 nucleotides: TGTGCCAGCGGCCAATCAGGGGGCGATCAGCCCCAGCATTTT. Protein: CASGQSGGDQPQHF.

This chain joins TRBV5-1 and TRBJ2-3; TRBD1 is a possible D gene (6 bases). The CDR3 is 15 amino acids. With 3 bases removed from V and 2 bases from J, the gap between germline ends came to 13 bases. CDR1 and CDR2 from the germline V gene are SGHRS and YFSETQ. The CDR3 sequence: CASSSPTGLTDTQYF. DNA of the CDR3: TGCGCCAGCAGCTCCCCGACAGGACTCACAGATACGCAGTATTTT.

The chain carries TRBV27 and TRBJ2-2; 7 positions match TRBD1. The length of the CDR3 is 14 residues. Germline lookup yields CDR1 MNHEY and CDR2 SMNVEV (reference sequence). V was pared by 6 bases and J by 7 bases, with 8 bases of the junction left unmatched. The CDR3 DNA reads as TGTGCCAGCAGGATACAGGGGTGGGGCGGGGAGCTGTTTTTT. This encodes CASRIQGWGGELFF.

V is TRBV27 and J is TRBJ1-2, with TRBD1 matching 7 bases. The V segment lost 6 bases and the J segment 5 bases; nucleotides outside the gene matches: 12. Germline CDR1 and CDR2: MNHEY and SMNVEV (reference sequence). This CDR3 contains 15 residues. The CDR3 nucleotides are TGTGCCAGCAGACTAACCACAGGGGTGGATTATGGCTACACCTTC. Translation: CASRLTTGVDYGYTF.

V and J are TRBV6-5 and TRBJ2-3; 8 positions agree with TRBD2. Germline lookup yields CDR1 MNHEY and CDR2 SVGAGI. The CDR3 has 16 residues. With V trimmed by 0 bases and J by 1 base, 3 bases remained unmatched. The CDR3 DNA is TGTGCCAGCAGTTACTCTTTCGGGGGGGGCACAGATACGCAGTATTTT. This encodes CASSYSFGGGTDTQYF.

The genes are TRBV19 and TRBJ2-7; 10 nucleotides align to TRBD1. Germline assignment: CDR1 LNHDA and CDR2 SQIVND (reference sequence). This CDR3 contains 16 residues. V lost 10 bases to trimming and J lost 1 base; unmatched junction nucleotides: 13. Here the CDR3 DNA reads TGTGCCACGAGATCTCCGGGACAGGGGCTTTCCTACGAGCAGTACTTC. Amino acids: CATRSPGQGLSYEQYF.

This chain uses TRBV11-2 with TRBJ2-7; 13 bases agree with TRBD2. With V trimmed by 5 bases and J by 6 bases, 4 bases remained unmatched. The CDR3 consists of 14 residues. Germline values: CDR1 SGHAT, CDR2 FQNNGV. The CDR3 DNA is TGTGCCAGCAGCAGCGGACTAGCGGGAGTCGAGCAGTACTTC. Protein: CASSSGLAGVEQYF.

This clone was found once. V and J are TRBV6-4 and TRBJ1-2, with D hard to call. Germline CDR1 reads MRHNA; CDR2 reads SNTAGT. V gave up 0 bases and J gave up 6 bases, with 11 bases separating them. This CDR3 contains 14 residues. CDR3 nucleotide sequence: TGTGCCAGCAGTGACTCCCGGGAATCTGATGGCTACACCTTC. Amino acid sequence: CASSDSRESDGYTF.

The CDR3 region is CASSLGTGYTDTQYF. CDR3 bases: TGCGCCAGCAGCTTGGGGACTGGCTACACAGATACGCAGTATTTT. The chain uses TRBV5-1 and TRBJ2-3, with D tentatively TRBD2 (5 bases). The CDR3 extends over 15 amino acids. Trimming pared 0 bases from V and 2 bases from J, leaving 10 bases between. Per germline, CDR1 SGHRS and CDR2 YFSETQ.